This TCR beta chain emerged from a study of cytomegalovirus exposure and HLA in healthy donors. Study-level results: Earlier analysis looked at TCR beta V segments, and most were productive about 87% or about 30% of the time.

The PCR made use of 60 Vbeta and 13 Jbeta primers. Method: immunoSEQ multiplex PCR; TCRdb's copy keeps in-frame clones and lacks some. The table includes about 120,000 clones, around three quarters detected once. Per the germline V gene, CDR1 is SGHRS and CDR2 is YFSETQ. CDR3 length: 15 residues. Germline trimming cut 1 base from V and 3 bases from J; bases unmatched to any gene: 5. This clone appeared a few times. The target antigen is unknown. The sequencing sample was made of PBMCs. This sequence originates from a woman aged 30 to 39 in good health and CMV-seropositive. The rearrangement joins TRBV5-1 to TRBJ2-5; 8 positions agree with TRBD1. The CDR3 here is CASSLTTTGEETQYF. CDR3 in DNA: TGCGCCAGCAGCTTGACGACGACAGGGGAAGAGACCCAGTACTTC.